What follows is one T cell receptor (beta chain) and its context. Its antigen is unidentified. Sequencing templates came from extracted RNA that was reverse transcribed into cDNA. Sequencing was performed with immunoSEQ multiplex PCR; in TCRdb, only in-frame clones are kept and a portion is missing. The sample shows approximately 180,000 clones, less than 75% of them seen only once. This record belongs to a study of CD8+ T cells in alopecia areata. Stated treatment: oral pan-JAK inhibitor, 5-10 mg twice daily. Researchers took lesional scalp punch biopsies and peripheral blood from people who were alopecia areata patients. PBMCs served as the source from which CD4+ and CD8+ T cells were sorted. Study-wide findings and caveats: Affected lesional scalp, above all in alopecia totalis/universalis, was more clonal than normal scalp.

This TCR was recovered from a human donor with alopecia areata. The sample consisted of CD4+ T cells sorted from blood, taken at approximately week 61, from a patient treated with tofacitinib.

CDR3 nucleotides: TGTGCCAGCAGCCGAATACTCGGACAGGGGGACTATGGCTACACCTTC. Translation gives CASSRILGQGDYGYTF. The rearrangement uses TRBV2 and TRBJ1-2; 10 positions match TRBD1. The CDR3 runs 16 residues. The germline gives CDR1 SNHLY, CDR2 FYNNEI. V was pared by 6 bases and J by 3 bases, with 10 bases of the junction left unmatched. The whole variable domain, filled in from reference TRBV2 and TRBJ1-2, reads EPEVTQTPSHQVTQMGQEVILRCVPISNHLYFYWYRQILGQKVEFLVSFYNNEISEKSEIFDDQFSVERPDGSNFTLKIRSTKLEDSAMYFCASSRILGQGDYGYTFGSGTRLTVV.